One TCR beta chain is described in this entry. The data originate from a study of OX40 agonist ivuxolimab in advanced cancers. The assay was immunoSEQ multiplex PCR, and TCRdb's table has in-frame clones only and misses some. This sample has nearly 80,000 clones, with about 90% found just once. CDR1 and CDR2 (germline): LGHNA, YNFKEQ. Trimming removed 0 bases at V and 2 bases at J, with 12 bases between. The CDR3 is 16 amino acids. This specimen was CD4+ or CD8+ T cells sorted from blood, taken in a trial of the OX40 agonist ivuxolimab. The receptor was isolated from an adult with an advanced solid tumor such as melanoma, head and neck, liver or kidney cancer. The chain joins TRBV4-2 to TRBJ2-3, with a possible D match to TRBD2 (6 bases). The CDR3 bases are TGTGCCAGCAGCCAAGAGGGGGGACGAGACACAGATACGCAGTATTTT. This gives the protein CASSQEGGRDTDTQYF.